This note documents a single TCR beta chain sequence. Its cognate antigen is unknown. The same CDR3 is also encoded by other DNA sequences in this sample. The data were obtained in a study of cytomegalovirus exposure and HLA in healthy donors. Overall study findings and caveats: As immune exposure information, only CMV serostatus was available.

PCR was performed using 60 Vbeta and 13 Jbeta primers. Data came from immunoSEQ multiplex PCR; TCRdb stores just in-frame clones and leaves some out. This table holds about 130,000 clones, approximately 83% found once. Per the germline V gene, CDR1 is MNHEY and CDR2 is SVGAGI. The trim removed 5 bases at V and 4 bases at J, leaving 9 bases unmatched. The CDR3 spans 15 residues. The specimen was PBMCs. The V and J genes are TRBV6-5 and TRBJ1-1, with 8 positions matching TRBD1. The clonotype was recovered from a girl aged 2 to 9 in good health and CMV-seronegative. The CDR3 region has the DNA TGTGCCAGCAGTCTAAGGACAGGGCGAAGCACTGAAGCTTTCTTT. It specifies CASSLRTGRSTEAFF.